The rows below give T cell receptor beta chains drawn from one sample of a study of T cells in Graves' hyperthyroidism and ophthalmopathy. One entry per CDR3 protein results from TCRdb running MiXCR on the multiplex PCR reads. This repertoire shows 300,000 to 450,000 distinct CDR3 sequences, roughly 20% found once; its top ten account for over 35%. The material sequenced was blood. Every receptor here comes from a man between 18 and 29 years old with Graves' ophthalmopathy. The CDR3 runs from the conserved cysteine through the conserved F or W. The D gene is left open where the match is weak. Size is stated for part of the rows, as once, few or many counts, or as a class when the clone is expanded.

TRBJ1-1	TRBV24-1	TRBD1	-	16	TGTGCCACCCCCGCGGGGACAGGGGCTACGAACACTGAAGCTTTCTTT	CATPAGTGATNTEAFF
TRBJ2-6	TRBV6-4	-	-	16	TGTGCCAGCAGTGCTAGAACAGGGTCTGGGGCCAACGTCCTGACTTTC	CASSARTGSGANVLTF
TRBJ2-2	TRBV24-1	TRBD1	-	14	TGTGCCACCAAAGGGACAGCGAACACCGGGGAGCTGTTTTTT	CATKGTANTGELFF
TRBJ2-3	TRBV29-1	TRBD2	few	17	TGCAGCGTCCGACGCCCAGGGACTAGGGGCCCACGAGATACGCAGTATTTT	CSVRRPGTRGPRDTQYF
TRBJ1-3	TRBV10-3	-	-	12	TGTGCCACATACAGGGATGGAAACACCATATATTTT	CATYRDGNTIYF
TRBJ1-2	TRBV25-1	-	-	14	TGTGCCAGCAAACAGGACCTAGGGGACTATGGCTACACCTTC	CASKQDLGDYGYTF
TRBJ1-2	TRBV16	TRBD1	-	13	TGTGCCAGCAGCCAATCGCCAGGGGGGGGCTACACCTTC	CASSQSPGGGYTF
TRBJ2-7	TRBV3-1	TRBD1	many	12	TGTGCCAGCAGCCGCAGGGGGTACGAGCAGTACTTC	CASSRRGYEQYF
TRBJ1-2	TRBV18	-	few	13	TGTGCCAGCTCAACGGAAAGAGATTATGGCTACACCTTC	CASSTERDYGYTF
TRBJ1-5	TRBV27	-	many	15	TGTGCCAGCGGAGCACCGACTCGATCCGGTCAGCCCCAGCATTTT	CASGAPTRSGQPQHF
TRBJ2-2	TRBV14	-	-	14	TGTGCCAGCAGCCAAGATCGTGGGATCGGGGAGCTGTTTTTT	CASSQDRGIGELFF
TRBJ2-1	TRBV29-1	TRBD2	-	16	TGCAGCGTGGTGACTAGCGGGGGGGCCTCTTACAATGAGCAGTTCTTC	CSVVTSGGASYNEQFF
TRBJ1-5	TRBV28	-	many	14	TGTGCCAGCAGCCCGGGGGACTCGAGTCAGCCCCAGCATTTT	CASSPGDSSQPQHF
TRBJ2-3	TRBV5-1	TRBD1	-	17	TGCGCCAGCAGCAGAGACAACAGGGGCTTTGGCACAGATACGCAGTATTTT	CASSRDNRGFGTDTQYF
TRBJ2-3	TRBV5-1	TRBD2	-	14	TGCGCCAGCCACATCAGCGGGGAGGGAGATACGCAGTATTTT	CASHISGEGDTQYF
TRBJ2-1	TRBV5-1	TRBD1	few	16	TGCGCCAGCAGCGCAGAACAGGGGGCGAGAGCCAATGAGCAGTTCTTC	CASSAEQGARANEQFF
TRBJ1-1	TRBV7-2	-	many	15	TGTGCCAGCACTCGTCAAACAGGGCTGAACACTGAAGCTTTCTTT	CASTRQTGLNTEAFF
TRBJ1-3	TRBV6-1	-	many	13	TGTGCCAGCACTGACAGCTCTGGAAACACCATATATTTT	CASTDSSGNTIYF
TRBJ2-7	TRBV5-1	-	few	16	TGCGCCAGCAGCTTGACAAGGGGGATAACCTCCTACGAGCAGTACTTC	CASSLTRGITSYEQYF
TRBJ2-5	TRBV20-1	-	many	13	TGCAGTGCTACGAATCAGGGGAAAGAGACCCAGTACTTC	CSATNQGKETQYF
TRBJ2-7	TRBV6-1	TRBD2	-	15	TGTGCCAGCAGCCTCCGCCGGGACTATTCCTACGAGCAGTACTTC	CASSLRRDYSYEQYF
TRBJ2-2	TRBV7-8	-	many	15	TGTGCCAGCAGCCCTAGGGACTTGAGCGCCGGGGAGCTGTTTTTT	CASSPRDLSAGELFF
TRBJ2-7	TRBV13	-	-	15	TGTGCCAGCAGCTCTCGGCAGGAGAGAAACTACGAGCAGTACTTC	CASSSRQERNYEQYF
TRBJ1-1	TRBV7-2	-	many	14	TGTGCCAGCAGCTTACTCAGGATGAACACTGAAGCTTTCTTT	CASSLLRMNTEAFF
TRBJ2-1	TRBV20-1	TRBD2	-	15	TGCAGTGCTAGAGGAGGAACTAGCGGGGAATATGAGCAGTTCTTC	CSARGGTSGEYEQFF
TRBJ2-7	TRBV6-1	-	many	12	TGTGCCAGCAGCTGGATAGCCTACGAGCAGTACTTC	CASSWIAYEQYF
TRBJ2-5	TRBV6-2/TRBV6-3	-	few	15	TGTGCCAGCAGCCTGGCGGACCCTGAGAAAGAGACCCAGTACTTC	CASSLADPEKETQYF